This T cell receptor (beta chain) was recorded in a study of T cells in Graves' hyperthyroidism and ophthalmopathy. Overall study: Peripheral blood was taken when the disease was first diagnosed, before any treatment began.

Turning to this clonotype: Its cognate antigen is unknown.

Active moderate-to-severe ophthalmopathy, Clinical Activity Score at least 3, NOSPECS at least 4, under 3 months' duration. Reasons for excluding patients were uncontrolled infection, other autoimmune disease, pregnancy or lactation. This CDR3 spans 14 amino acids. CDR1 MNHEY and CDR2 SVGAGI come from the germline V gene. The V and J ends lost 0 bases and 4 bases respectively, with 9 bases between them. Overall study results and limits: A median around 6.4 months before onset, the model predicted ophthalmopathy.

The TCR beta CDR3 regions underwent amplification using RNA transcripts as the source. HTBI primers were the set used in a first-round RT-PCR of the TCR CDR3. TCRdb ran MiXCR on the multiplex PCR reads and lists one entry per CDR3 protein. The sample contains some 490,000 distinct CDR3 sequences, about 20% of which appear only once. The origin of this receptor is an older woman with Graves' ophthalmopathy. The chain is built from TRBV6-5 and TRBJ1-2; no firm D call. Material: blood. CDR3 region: CASSYSKMSYGYTF. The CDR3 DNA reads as TGTGCCAGCAGTTACTCGAAGATGAGCTATGGCTACACCTTC.